Listed here are 22 T cell receptor beta chains from one sample, sequenced in a study of regulatory T cells in long-lasting Graves disease. Library construction for TCR beta used iRepertoire HTBI primers and Arm-PCR of CDR3 regions. TCRdb used MiXCR to reprocess the multiplex PCR reads, holding one entry per CDR3 protein. This table holds roughly 220,000 distinct CDR3 sequences, about 16% found once. The time point here: newly diagnosed GD, antithyroid drugs for less than 3 months. PBMCs provided the RNA from which the TCR library was made. The material sequenced was peripheral blood mononuclear cells (PBMCs), taken at new diagnosis, from a patient treated with antithyroid drugs. The receptor source for this set is a female donor with Graves disease.

The table lists this clonotype with a count of one. The rearrangement uses TRBV27 and TRBJ1-5, with TRBD1 matching 10 bases. J was trimmed by 6 bases and V by 6 bases; bases with no gene match: 8. The CDR3 extends over 15 amino acids. Germline V gene lookup returns CDR1 MNHEY and CDR2 SMNVEV (reference sequence). CDR3 sequence: CASRTGTGAGQPQHF. CDR3 nucleotide sequence: TGTGCCAGCAGGACCGGGACAGGGGCCGGTCAGCCCCAGCATTTT.

This clonotype was counted at least ten times. This chain uses TRBV10-3 with TRBJ2-7; TRBD2 agrees at 7 bases. Trimming removed 6 bases from V and 2 bases from J; junction bases left unmatched: 10. This CDR3 is built from 15 residues. Germline V gene sequence: CDR1 ENHRY, CDR2 SYGVKD. CDR3 nucleotide sequence: TGTGCCATCAGCGGGAGAGGGCGGGAGCCCTACGAGCAGTACTTC. Amino acids: CAISGRGREPYEQYF.

This clonotype came up many times. The V gene is TRBV6-1, the J gene TRBJ1-5; TRBD1 might be the D (5 bases). Per the germline V gene, CDR1 is MNHNS and CDR2 is SASEGT. The CDR3 consists of 13 residues. V shed 5 bases and J shed 5 bases, with 10 bases lying between them. Written as DNA, the CDR3 is TGTGCCAGCAGTCAAGACAGTCATCAGCCCCAGCATTTT. This gives the protein CASSQDSHQPQHF.

The J gene is TRBJ2-1, the V gene TRBV9, with 10 bases fitting TRBD2. Germline loops: CDR1 SGDLS, CDR2 YYNGEE. Trimming at V came to 0 bases and at J to 8 bases, leaving 8 bases not matched to a gene. The CDR3 has 16 residues. CDR3 in DNA: TGTGCCAGCAGCGTAGGGGAGCGGGAGGGCCGGTATGAGCAGTTCTTC. Translating it yields CASSVGEREGRYEQFF.

This clonotype was recorded at least ten times. The CDR3 DNA sequence: TGTGCCAGCAGTCAGGGACTCACCAAAAACATTCAGTACTTC. It translates to CASSQGLTKNIQYF. This rearrangement joins TRBV12-3 or TRBV12-4 to TRBJ2-4; D possibly corresponds to TRBD2 (6 bases). CDR3 length: 14 residues. Trimming shortened V by 5 bases and J by 2 bases, and 10 bases separated the two germline ends.

J is TRBJ1-2 and V is TRBV30; TRBD1 agrees at 8 bases. The junction had 11 bases not matched to a gene; V was cut back by 3 bases and J by 14 bases. The CDR3 runs to 12 residues. Germline values: CDR1 GTSNPN, CDR2 SVGIG (reference sequence). This chain's CDR3 is CAWSLRTGRKTF. DNA of the CDR3: TGTGCCTGGAGCCTCCGGACAGGGCGCAAGACCTTC. Full variable domain (outside the CDR3, taken from reference TRBV30 and TRBJ1-2): SQTIHQWPATLVQPVGSPLSLECTVEGTSNPNLYWYRQAAGRGLQLLFYSVGIGQISSEVPQNLSASRPQDRQFILSSKKLLLSDSGFYLCAWSLRTGRKTFGSGTRLTVV.

This clonotype was seen many times. The rearrangement links TRBV19 to TRBJ2-7; 12 bases line up with TRBD2. V trimming: 5 bases; J trimming: 5 bases; junction bases outside the gene matches: 7. In germline, CDR1 is LNHDA, CDR2 SQIVND (reference sequence). The CDR3 is 15 amino acids. CDR3 bases: TGTGCCAGTAGTCCCTGGACTAGCGGGACGGACGAGCAGTACTTC. It is translated as CASSPWTSGTDEQYF.

This chain connects TRBV29-1 to TRBJ1-2; the match to TRBD1 covers 8 bases. Per the germline V gene, CDR1 is SQVTM and CDR2 is ANQGSEA. CDR3 length: 12 amino acids. V shed 1 base, J shed 6 bases, and the junction held 1 base outside the gene matches. In nucleotides, the CDR3 is TGCAGCGTTGAAGTGACAGGGGATGGCTACACCTTC. Its translation: CSVEVTGDGYTF. Full variable domain (rest looked up from reference TRBV29-1 and TRBJ1-2): SAVISQKPSRDICQRGTSLTIQCQVDSQVTMMFWYRQQPGQSLTLIATANQGSEATYESGFVIDKFPISRPNLTFSTLTVSNMSPEDSSIYLCSVEVTGDGYTFGSGTRLTVV.

This clonotype showed up many times. The V call is TRBV30, the J call TRBJ1-4, with D perhaps TRBD1 (6 bases). CDR3 size: 14 residues. V lost 0 bases, J lost 8 bases, and 13 bases lay in between. Per the germline V gene, CDR1 is GTSNPN and CDR2 is SVGIG (reference sequence). As DNA, the CDR3 is TGTGCCTGGAGTGTACGGGGGGCCCTAGAAAAACTGTTTTTT. Its protein is CAWSVRGALEKLFF.

With respect to this clonotype: This likely traces to a read error, being one base from a far larger clone. This chain joins TRBV12-3 or TRBV12-4 and TRBJ2-7; D is possibly TRBD2 (6 bases). Deletions cut 3 bases from V and 7 bases from J, with 13 bases between. The CDR3 loop spans 13 amino acids. The CDR3: CASSFNSGNEQYF. The CDR3 region has the DNA TGTGCCAGCAGTTTTAATAGCGGCAATGAGCAGTACTTC.

This clonotype was seen only a few times. The chain recombines TRBV4-1 with TRBJ1-6; 9 bases are a match to TRBD1. Trimming removed 1 base from V and 10 bases from J; junction bases left unmatched: 8. The CDR3 has 16 residues. Germline CDR1 reads MGHRA; CDR2 reads YSYEKL. The CDR3 is CASSQVGMGQGSPLHF. CDR3 sequence (DNA): TGCGCCAGCAGCCAAGTTGGGATGGGACAGGGCTCACCCCTCCACTTT.

At least ten counts were recorded for this clonotype. V is TRBV24-1 and J is TRBJ2-1; 13 nucleotides line up with TRBD2. The V and J ends lost 4 bases and 3 bases, in that order; junction bases with no gene match: 14. Germline assignment: CDR1 KGHDR and CDR2 SFDVKD. The CDR3 is 20 amino acids. In DNA, the CDR3 is TGTGCCACCAGTGACCTGCGACCCGGGACTAGCGGGAAGGGCTACAATGAGCAGTTCTTC. It codes for CATSDLRPGTSGKGYNEQFF.

The gene calls are TRBV10-3 and TRBJ2-1; weak D call: TRBD1 (5 bases). The germline CDR1 and CDR2 sequences are ENHRY and SYGVKD. This CDR3 has 13 residues. V lost 4 bases and J 7 bases, leaving 11 bases between the germline ends. The CDR3: CAISVQGRNEQFF. CDR3 sequence (DNA): TGTGCCATCAGTGTTCAGGGTCGGAATGAGCAGTTCTTC.

The table lists this clonotype with a few counts. This sequence is one base from a far larger clone and is likely a read error. This chain uses TRBV29-1 with TRBJ2-7, with TRBD2 as a possible D gene (5 bases). V dropped 1 base and J dropped 7 bases, with 26 bases sitting between them. Germline loops: CDR1 SQVTM, CDR2 ANQGSEA. The CDR3 runs to 17 residues. The CDR3 here is CSVEVKAGGRVPDEQYF. CDR3 bases: TGCAGCGTTGAAGTGAAGGCAGGTGGGAGAGTTCCAGATGAGCAGTACTTC.

At least ten counts were recorded for this clonotype. V is TRBV6-2 or TRBV6-3 and J is TRBJ1-2; a weak D match, TRBD1 (5 bases). Germline loops: CDR1 MNHEY, CDR2 SVGEGT. The CDR3 is made up of 14 amino acids. The V and J ends lost 6 bases and 7 bases respectively, with 18 bases between them. Here the CDR3 reads CASREQEGTPGYTF. DNA for the CDR3: TGTGCCAGCAGAGAACAGGAGGGGACCCCTGGCTACACCTTC.

The chain is built from TRBV28 and TRBJ2-3, with 13 bases matching TRBD2. There are 16 residues in the CDR3. CDR1 is MDHEN and CDR2 is SYDVKM in the germline V gene. V lost 5 bases to trimming and J lost 5 bases; unmatched junction nucleotides: 7. CDR3 sequence (DNA): TGTGCCAGCAGTGACGGACTAGCGGGAGTGGAAGATACGCAGTATTTT. Its protein is CASSDGLAGVEDTQYF.

This clonotype was observed at least ten times. The chain combines TRBV6-1 with TRBJ2-5; D is undetermined. The germline V gene encodes CDR1 MNHNS and CDR2 SASEGT. Trimming pared 5 bases from V and 1 base from J, leaving 14 bases between. The CDR3 is made up of 15 amino acids. The CDR3 DNA sequence: TGTGCCAGCAGTCCGAGTAAGTGGCCCCAAGAGACCCAGTACTTC. This encodes CASSPSKWPQETQYF.

The chain links TRBV28 to TRBJ1-5; 9 positions match TRBD1. Trimming took 8 bases from V and 0 from J; bases not matched to a gene: 11. This CDR3 has 17 amino acids. The V gene's germline CDR1 is MDHEN and CDR2 SYDVKM. CDR3 residues: CASEFLGTGYSNQPQHF. CDR3 coding DNA: TGTGCCAGCGAGTTTTTGGGGACAGGGTATAGCAATCAGCCCCAGCATTTT.

This clonotype has a count of ten or more. This rearrangement joins TRBV12-3 or TRBV12-4 to TRBJ2-5; D is possibly TRBD1 (6 bases). V lost 3 bases and J lost 1, with 12 bases in between. The CDR3 extends over 15 amino acids. The CDR3 loop is CASSFTGWTQETQYF. For the CDR3, the DNA is TGTGCCAGCAGTTTTACAGGGTGGACCCAAGAGACCCAGTACTTC.

In its sample, this clonotype was seen many times. V is TRBV28 and J is TRBJ1-5, with D hard to call. Germline CDR1 and CDR2: MDHEN and SYDVKM. The ends were cut back, 0 bases at V and 2 bases at J, with 11 bases in the middle. This CDR3 is built from 16 residues. The chain's CDR3 is CASSLWGRFGNQPQHF. The CDR3 nucleotides read TGTGCCAGCAGTTTATGGGGCAGGTTCGGCAATCAGCCCCAGCATTTT. Complete variable domain (other parts from reference TRBV28 and TRBJ1-5): DVKVTQSSRYLVKRTGEKVFLECVQDMDHENMFWYRQDPGLGLRLIYFSYDVKMKEKGDIPEGYSVSREKKERFSLILESASTNQTSMYLCASSLWGRFGNQPQHFGDGTRLSIL.

This clonotype occurred many times. This sequence joins TRBV6-2 or TRBV6-3 and TRBJ1-1; 11 nucleotides agree with TRBD1. Trimming took 5 bases from V and 0 from J; bases not matched to a gene: 5. Germline V gene sequence: CDR1 MNHEY, CDR2 SVGEGT. This CDR3 contains 16 residues. The CDR3 region has the DNA TGTGCCAGCAGTGACCGGGACAGGGGGGTGAACACTGAAGCTTTCTTT. Translating gives CASSDRDRGVNTEAFF.

The genes are TRBV27 and TRBJ2-3; TRBD2 is a possible D gene (6 bases). V gave up 8 bases and J gave up 7 bases, with 13 bases separating them. Looked up from germline, CDR1 is MNHEY and CDR2 is SMNVEV (reference sequence). The CDR3 runs 12 residues. The CDR3 DNA follows: TGTGCCAGCGAGGCAGGGAGGCATACGCAGTATTTT. Its protein is CASEAGRHTQYF.